This passage covers 19 T cell receptor beta chains from one sample sequenced in a study of blood T cell repertoires in COVID-19. The repertoire was sequenced with immunoSEQ multiplex PCR; TCRdb's copy has only in-frame clones and lacks some. The sample lists around 88,000 clones, around 80% occurring once. Material for sequencing was peripheral blood. The receptors were sampled from a man aged 50-59 years who had recovered from COVID-19.

This sequence joins TRBV19 and TRBJ2-7; D might be TRBD1 (6 bases). The ends were cut back, 2 bases at V and 0 bases at J, with 11 bases in the middle. This CDR3 is built from 15 residues. From germline, CDR1 is LNHDA and CDR2 SQIVND (reference sequence). In DNA, the CDR3 is TGTGCCAGTAGTATAACAGGGATGAGCTCCTACGAGCAGTACTTC. This sequence encodes CASSITGMSSYEQYF.

This clone was detected a few times. The chain carries TRBV6-4 and TRBJ1-6; 10 bases map to TRBD1. The germline V gene has CDR1 MRHNA and CDR2 SNTAGT. The CDR3 consists of 13 residues. The ends lost 8 bases at V and 5 bases at J; junction bases unmatched: 0. DNA of the CDR3: TGTGCCAGCGGACAGGGGGATAATTCACCCCTCCACTTT. Translated, it gives CASGQGDNSPLHF.

The chain links TRBV6-2 or TRBV6-3 to TRBJ1-2; 8 bases line up with TRBD1. V trimming: 2 bases; J trimming: 4 bases; junction bases outside the gene matches: 3. Germline V gene sequence: CDR1 MNHEY, CDR2 SVGEGT. The CDR3 spans 14 residues. In DNA form, the CDR3 reads TGTGCCAGCAGTTACCGCGGACAGGGCTATGGCTACACCTTC. As protein: CASSYRGQGYGYTF.

The chain is built from TRBV5-1 and TRBJ2-3; D not resolved. The CDR3 is made up of 15 amino acids. Trimming left V 2 bases short and J 0 bases short, with 10 bases between. In germline, CDR1 is SGHRS, CDR2 YFSETQ. The CDR3 region has the DNA TGCGCCAGCAGCTTCGCGGTGTCTAGCACAGATACGCAGTATTTT. It encodes CASSFAVSSTDTQYF.

This clone was seen more than once but under ten times. This chain uses TRBV9 with TRBJ2-5; 7 bases map to TRBD1. V was pared by 2 bases and J by 5 bases, with 9 bases of the junction left unmatched. The CDR3 is 15 residues long. From germline, CDR1 is SGDLS and CDR2 YYNGEE. The CDR3 DNA is TGTGCCAGCAGCGTGGAAGACAGGGAAATGGAGACCCAGTACTTC. This encodes CASSVEDREMETQYF.

The chain links TRBV28 to TRBJ1-5; unclear D gene. Trimming removed 6 bases from V and 6 bases from J, with 15 bases in between. CDR1 and CDR2 (germline): MDHEN, SYDVKM. This CDR3 is built from 14 residues. The CDR3 loop is CASRSRSPGQPQHF. CDR3 nucleotides: TGTGCCAGCAGGTCTCGGTCCCCAGGTCAGCCCCAGCATTTT. Filled out from reference TRBV28 and TRBJ1-5, the complete variable domain reads DVKVTQSSRYLVKRTGEKVFLECVQDMDHENMFWYRQDPGLGLRLIYFSYDVKMKEKGDIPEGYSVSREKKERFSLILESASTNQTSMYLCASRSRSPGQPQHFGDGTRLSIL.

By frequency in the sample, this clone is medium-sized. V gene TRBV11-2 combines with J gene TRBJ2-1; TRBD2 matches at 7 bases. With V trimmed by 2 bases and J by 8 bases, 6 bases remained unmatched. The germline gives CDR1 SGHAT, CDR2 FQNNGV. The CDR3 extends over 14 amino acids. The CDR3 DNA reads TGTGCCAGCAGCTTATCGGGACTAATGGATGAGCAGTTCTTC. Its translation is CASSLSGLMDEQFF. Combining the CDR3 with reference TRBV11-2 and TRBJ2-1 gives the whole variable domain EAGVAQSPRYKIIEKRQSVAFWCNPISGHATLYWYQQILGQGPKLLIQFQNNGVVDDSQLPKDRFSAERLKGVDSTLKIQPAKLEDSAVYLCASSLSGLMDEQFFGPGTRLTVL.

CDR3 sequence (DNA): TGTGCCAGCAGTTACCAACAGGGGAAGAACTATGGCTACACCTTC. Translating gives CASSYQQGKNYGYTF. V usage is TRBV6-6 and J usage is TRBJ1-2; 7 bases fit TRBD1. The germline gives CDR1 MNHNY, CDR2 SVGAGI (reference sequence). V lost 2 bases to trimming and J lost 2 bases; unmatched junction nucleotides: 5. The CDR3 runs to 15 residues.

This clone was observed a single time. The V gene is TRBV29-1, the J gene TRBJ1-5; D not resolved. Germline lookup yields CDR1 SQVTM and CDR2 ANQGSEA. There are 13 residues in the CDR3. V gave up 6 bases and J gave up 2 bases, with 11 bases separating them. CDR3 DNA: TGCAGCGTAGCGGACGGGGGCAATCAGCCCCAGCATTTT. Its protein product is CSVADGGNQPQHF.

V is TRBV6-2 or TRBV6-3 and J is TRBJ1-2, with D possibly being TRBD1 (5 bases). The germline gives CDR1 MNHEY, CDR2 SVGEGT. V was cut by 6 bases and J by 4 bases, with 9 bases left in between. The CDR3 runs to 12 residues. The CDR3 nucleotides are TGTGCCAGCAGCCGCGACAGCTATGGCTACACCTTC. Its protein is CASSRDSYGYTF.

The CDR3 is CASSFSYREQFF. In DNA, the CDR3 is TGTGCCAGCAGTTTTTCCTACCGAGAGCAGTTCTTC. The rearrangement joins TRBV27 to TRBJ2-1; D gene ambiguous. Germline assignment: CDR1 MNHEY and CDR2 SMNVEV (reference sequence). CDR3 length equals 12 residues. V gave up 3 bases and J gave up 10 bases, with 10 bases separating them.

This clone was recorded a few times. The chain joins TRBV9 to TRBJ2-3; 9 bases are a match to TRBD2. Germline trimming cut 4 bases from V and 0 bases from J; bases unmatched to any gene: 6. The CDR3 is 16 residues long. Germline CDR1 and CDR2: SGDLS and YYNGEE. DNA of the CDR3: TGTGCCAGCAGCCTCGGACTAGCGCAGAGCACAGATACGCAGTATTTT. It codes for CASSLGLAQSTDTQYF.

V and J are TRBV6-5 and TRBJ1-1; D unresolved. Trimming left V 6 bases short and J 0 bases short, with 11 bases between. The CDR3 sequence is 14 residues long. Looked up from germline, CDR1 is MNHEY and CDR2 is SVGAGI. The CDR3 sequence is CASSLNSLNTEAFF. Here the CDR3 DNA reads TGTGCCAGCAGCCTTAACAGTTTGAACACTGAAGCTTTCTTT.

The gene calls are TRBV21-1 and TRBJ2-7; no DNA check was done on the table's D call, TRBD1. TRBV21-1 is annotated as a pseudogene. The CDR3 totals 21 residues. DNA of the CDR3: TGTGCCAGCAGCAAACCGGGTCTAGGACAGGGGAGTATTTTGAACTCCTACGAGCAGTACTTC. Protein: CASSKPGLGQGSILNSYEQYF.

The chain joins TRBV24-1 to TRBJ1-1; weak D call: TRBD1 (6 bases). The CDR3 length is 13 residues. The germline gives CDR1 KGHDR, CDR2 SFDVKD. The ends were cut back, 5 bases at V and 1 base at J, with 7 bases in the middle. CDR3 in amino acids: CATSGGGNTEAFF. The CDR3 coding sequence is TGTGCCACCAGTGGAGGGGGGAACACTGAAGCTTTCTTT.

The rearrangement links TRBV5-8 to TRBJ1-5; perhaps TRBD1 as D (5 bases). The V end was cut by 1 base, the J end by 4 bases, with 15 bases between. The germline V gene has CDR1 SGHTS and CDR2 YDEGEE. The CDR3 totals 16 residues. The CDR3 DNA sequence: TGTGCCAGCAGCTTGATGTTTTCAGGGCTTAATCAGCCCCAGCATTTT. This encodes CASSLMFSGLNQPQHF.

The rearrangement uses TRBV5-5 and TRBJ1-2; possible D gene TRBD1, 6 bases. V was clipped by 0 bases and J by 1 base, with 10 bases between them. This CDR3 spans 15 amino acids. Germline V lookup: CDR1 SGHKS, CDR2 YYEKEE (reference sequence). CDR3: CASSLVGASNYGYTF. DNA of the CDR3: TGTGCCAGCAGCTTGGTGGGGGCGAGTAACTATGGCTACACCTTC.

This chain joins TRBV5-6 and TRBJ2-7, with 8 bases lining up with TRBD1. CDR1 is SGHDT, CDR2 YYEEEE, per germline. V shed 4 bases, J shed 7 bases, and the junction held 13 bases outside the gene matches. The length of the CDR3 is 15 residues. DNA for the CDR3: TGTGCCAGCAGCATCCGGGACAGGCCCTCGTGGGAGCAGTACTTC. Its protein product is CASSIRDRPSWEQYF.

CDR3 sequence reads: CASRSGTGVHEQYF. In DNA form, the CDR3 reads TGTGCCAGCAGATCCGGGACAGGGGTCCACGAGCAGTACTTC. The chain combines TRBV28 with TRBJ2-7; 10 bases are a match to TRBD1. CDR1 is MDHEN and CDR2 is SYDVKM in the germline V gene. V dropped 6 bases and J dropped 5; count of bases not matched to a gene: 7. The CDR3 is 14 residues long.